The next 8 T cell receptor beta chains were all read from a single sample in a study of CD8 T cells in ankylosing spondylitis. TCRdb analysed the 5' RACE reads with MiXCR anew, one entry per CDR3 protein. Of 250,000 to 350,000 distinct CDR3 sequences detected, 15% to 25% appear once; the ten largest clones hold about 8.2%. The sequenced material came from blood, either unsorted or a sorted T cell fraction (not recorded which). Source of these receptors: a male donor with ankylosing spondylitis or in good health (not recorded which).

The gene calls are TRBV5-1 and TRBJ2-3; D unclear. V lost 4 bases, J lost 0 bases, and 3 bases lay in between. This CDR3 spans 12 amino acids. The germline gives CDR1 SGHRS, CDR2 YFSETQ. CDR3 protein: CASSMSTDTQYF. Here the CDR3 DNA reads TGCGCCAGCAGCATGAGCACAGATACGCAGTATTTT.

The chain joins TRBV29-1 to TRBJ1-4; D not resolved. Trimming pared 6 bases from V and 3 bases from J, leaving 17 bases between. Germline values: CDR1 SQVTM, CDR2 ANQGSEA. The CDR3 has 15 residues. CDR3 in DNA: TGCAGCGTCGGCATGAAGAGGGCAGCTAATGAAAAACTGTTTTTT. It translates to CSVGMKRAANEKLFF.

This clonotype has more than one count but fewer than ten. This chain connects TRBV29-1 to TRBJ2-1; 7 positions agree with TRBD1. Per germline, CDR1 SQVTM and CDR2 ANQGSEA. Germline trimming cut 3 bases from V and 3 bases from J; bases unmatched to any gene: 8. The CDR3 has 15 amino acids. The CDR3 coding sequence is TGCAGCGTTGACCGACATGACAGGGACTACAATGAGCAGTTCTTC. It specifies CSVDRHDRDYNEQFF.

This clonotype has more than one count but fewer than ten. V is TRBV7-2 and J is TRBJ2-7; TRBD1 agrees at 7 bases. Germline V gene data show CDR1 as SGHTA and CDR2 as FQGNSA. The J segment lost 3 bases and the V segment lost 3 bases, leaving 5 bases of the junction unmatched. This CDR3 spans 14 amino acids. CDR3 sequence: CASSLAAGGYEQYV. The DNA of the CDR3 is TGTGCCAGCAGCTTGGCGGCAGGGGGCTACGAGCAGTACGTC.

This clonotype occurred a few times. The chain couples TRBV3-1 to TRBJ2-1; TRBD2 matches 9 bases. Trimming removed 6 bases from V and 8 bases from J; junction bases left unmatched: 11. The CDR3 consists of 15 residues. CDR1 LGHDT and CDR2 YNNKEL come from the germline V gene (reference sequence). CDR3 DNA: TGTGCCAGCAGACGCGGGAGGGCCGTTGATTATGAGCAGTTCTTC. This encodes CASRRGRAVDYEQFF.

This clonotype was observed a handful of times. The rearrangement joins TRBV7-3 to TRBJ2-3; D might be TRBD1 (6 bases). V dropped 2 bases and J dropped 2 bases, with 11 bases sitting between them. CDR1 SGHTA and CDR2 FQGTGA come from the germline V gene. This CDR3 comprises 15 residues. The CDR3 region is CASSLATGTTDTQYF. In nucleotides, the CDR3 is TGTGCCAGCAGCTTAGCTACAGGGACCACAGATACGCAGTATTTT. The complete variable domain, with remaining parts taken from reference TRBV7-3 and TRBJ2-3, reads GAGVSQTPSNKVTEKGKYVELRCDPISGHTALYWYRQSLGQGPEFLIYFQGTGAADDSGLPNDRFFAVRPEGSVSTLKIQRTERGDSAVYLCASSLATGTTDTQYFGPGTRLTVL.

Only a few counts were recorded for this clonotype. The rearrangement uses TRBV19 and TRBJ2-4; D unclear. Trimming pared 5 bases from V and 2 bases from J, leaving 7 bases between. The CDR3 has 13 amino acids. The V gene's germline CDR1 is LNHDA and CDR2 SQIVND (reference sequence). The CDR3 nucleotides are TGTGCCAGTAGTCTGGGGACCAAAAACATTCAGTACTTC. This sequence encodes CASSLGTKNIQYF.

The chain has TRBV12-3 or TRBV12-4 and TRBJ2-6; D gene unclear. Between the trimmed V and J ends, which lost 11 bases and 0 bases, there was a span of 8 bases. This CDR3 has 13 residues. Here the CDR3 DNA reads TGTGCCCTGGGTACCTCTGGGGCCAACGTCCTGACTTTC. Amino acids: CALGTSGANVLTF.